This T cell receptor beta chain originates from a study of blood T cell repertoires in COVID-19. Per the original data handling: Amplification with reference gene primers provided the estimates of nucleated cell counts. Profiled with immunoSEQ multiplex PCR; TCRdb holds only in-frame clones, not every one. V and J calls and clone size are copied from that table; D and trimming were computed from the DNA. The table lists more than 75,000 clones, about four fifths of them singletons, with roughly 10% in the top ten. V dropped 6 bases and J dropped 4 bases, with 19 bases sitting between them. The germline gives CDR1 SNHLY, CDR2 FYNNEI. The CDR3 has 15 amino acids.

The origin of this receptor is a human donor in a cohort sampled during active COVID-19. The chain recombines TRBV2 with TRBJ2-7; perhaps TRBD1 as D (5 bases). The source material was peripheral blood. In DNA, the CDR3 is TGTGCCAGCAGCCCCGAAGGGGCCCAAAGGTACGAGCAGTACTTC. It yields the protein CASSPEGAQRYEQYF.